This T cell receptor (beta chain) is drawn from a study of cytomegalovirus exposure and HLA in healthy donors. Study results and caveats: The study put 150 or so TCR beta chains on its list as cytomegalovirus-associated. Compared with the roughly 700-donor mean, an Asian-associated ancestry cluster reportedly had fewer N-insertions, according to a later analysis. Accounts indicate the classifier identified cytomegalovirus status with strong specificity and sensitivity.

This CDR3 has 15 amino acids. CDR1 and CDR2 from the germline V gene are LNHNV and YYDKDF (reference sequence). V lost 2 bases and J lost 1, with 10 bases in between. As regards this clone: Its target is not known.

A multiplex PCR was run with 60 Vbeta primers and 13 Jbeta primers. The assay was immunoSEQ multiplex PCR, and TCRdb's table has in-frame clones only and misses some. The sample carries 140,000 to 150,000 clones, 77% recorded once. Input material: PBMCs. The TCR sequence derives from a male donor in good health and CMV-seronegative. This sequence joins TRBV15 and TRBJ2-3; maybe TRBD1 (5 bases). The CDR3 nucleotides are TGTGCCACCAGCAGAACAGGACAACGCACAGATACGCAGTATTTT. Protein product: CATSRTGQRTDTQYF.